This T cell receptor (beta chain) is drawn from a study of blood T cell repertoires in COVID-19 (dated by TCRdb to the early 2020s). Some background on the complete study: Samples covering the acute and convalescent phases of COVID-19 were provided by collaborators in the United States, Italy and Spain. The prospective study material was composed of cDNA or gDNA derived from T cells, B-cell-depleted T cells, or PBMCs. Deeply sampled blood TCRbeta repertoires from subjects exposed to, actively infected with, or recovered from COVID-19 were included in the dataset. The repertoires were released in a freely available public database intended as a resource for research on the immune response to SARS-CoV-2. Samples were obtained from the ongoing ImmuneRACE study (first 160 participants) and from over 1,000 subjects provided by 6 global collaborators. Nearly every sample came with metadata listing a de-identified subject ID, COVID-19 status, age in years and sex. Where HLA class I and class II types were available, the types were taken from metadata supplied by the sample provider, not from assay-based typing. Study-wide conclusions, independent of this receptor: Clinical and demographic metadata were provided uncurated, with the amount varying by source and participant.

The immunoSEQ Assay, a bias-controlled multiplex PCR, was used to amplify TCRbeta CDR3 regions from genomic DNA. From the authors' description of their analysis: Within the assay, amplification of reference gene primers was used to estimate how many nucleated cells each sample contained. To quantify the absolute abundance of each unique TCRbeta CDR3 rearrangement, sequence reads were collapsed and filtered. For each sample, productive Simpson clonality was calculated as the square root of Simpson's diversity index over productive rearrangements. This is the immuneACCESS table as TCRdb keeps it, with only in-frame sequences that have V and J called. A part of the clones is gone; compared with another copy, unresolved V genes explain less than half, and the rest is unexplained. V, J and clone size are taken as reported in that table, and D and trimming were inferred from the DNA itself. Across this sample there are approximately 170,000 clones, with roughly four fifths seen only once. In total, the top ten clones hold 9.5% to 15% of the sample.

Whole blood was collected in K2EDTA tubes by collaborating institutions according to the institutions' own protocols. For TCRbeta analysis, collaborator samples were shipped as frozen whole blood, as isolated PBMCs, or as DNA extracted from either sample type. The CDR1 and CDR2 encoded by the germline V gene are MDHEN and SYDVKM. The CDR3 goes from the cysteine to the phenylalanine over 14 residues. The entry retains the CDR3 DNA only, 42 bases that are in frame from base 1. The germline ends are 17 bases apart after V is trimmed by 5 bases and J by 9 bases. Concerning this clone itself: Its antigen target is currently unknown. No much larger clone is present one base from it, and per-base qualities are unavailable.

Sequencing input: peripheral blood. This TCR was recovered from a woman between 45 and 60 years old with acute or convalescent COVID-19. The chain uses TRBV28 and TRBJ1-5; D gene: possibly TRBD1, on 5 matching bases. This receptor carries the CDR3 CASSLREMVRPQHF. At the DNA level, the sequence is TGTGCCAGCAGTCTCAGGGAAATGGTTCGGCCCCAGCATTTT.